The source of this T cell receptor (beta chain) is a study of vaccination and CD4 T cells after COVID-19. Across the whole study: Nasal swab PCR had shown SARS-CoV-2 positivity in the convalescent patients (roughly ten mild cases, one severe case). Two doses of either BNT162b2 or mRNA-1273 vaccine were given to participants. Sampling after COVID took place at a median of around 91 days (range 35 to 161) following diagnosis. The study, taken as a whole, reports: The authors identified 304 of 307 vaccine-specific clones in convalescent patients as spike mono-reactive.

As concerns this clonotype: No antigen is known for it.

Trimming stripped 1 base from V and 2 bases from J, with 11 bases between. CDR3 length equals 15 residues. From germline, CDR1 is MNHNS and CDR2 SASEGT. TCRdb re-called the PCR reads through MiXCR, storing one row per CDR3 protein. The sample records tens of thousands of distinct CDR3 sequences, 50% being singletons. Time point defined: late sampling 161 to 241 days after vaccination in a few convalescent patients. The J gene is TRBJ2-5, the V gene TRBV6-1, with D perhaps matching TRBD2 (6 bases). Sequencing used CD4+ T cells from blood, obtained about 7 months after SARS-CoV-2 vaccination. The sequence was obtained from a human donor who had recovered from COVID-19. CDR3 region: CASSEEASVQETQYF. CDR3 in DNA: TGTGCCAGCAGTGAAGAGGCTAGCGTACAAGAGACCCAGTACTTC.